Below, 16 T cell receptor beta chains from the same sample are listed, as sequenced in a study of blood T cell repertoires in COVID-19. Libraries were prepared by immunoSEQ multiplex PCR; TCRdb keeps only in-frame clonotypes and omits some of them. Of some 56,000 clones in the sample, around 70% are singletons; the top ten hold roughly 18%. The sample taken for sequencing was peripheral blood. The receptors derive from a woman aged 50 to 65 with active or convalescent COVID-19.

The V and J genes are TRBV19 and TRBJ1-4; D not resolved. The V and J ends lost 3 bases and 2 bases respectively, with 10 bases between them. This CDR3 contains 15 residues. Germline values: CDR1 LNHDA, CDR2 SQIVND (reference sequence). CDR3 sequence (DNA): TGTGCCAGTAGTATCAGGACTCGTACTAATGAAAAACTGTTTTTT. Translated, it gives CASSIRTRTNEKLFF.

The rearrangement joins TRBV19 to TRBJ1-1, with a tentative D call TRBD1 (5 bases). Trimming left V 3 bases short and J 8 bases short, with 13 bases between. The CDR3 spans 13 residues. Germline CDR1 is LNHDA and CDR2 is SQIVND (reference sequence). CDR3 nucleotide sequence: TGTGCCAGTAGTATCCCCTCAGGGTACGAAGCTTTCTTT. Residues: CASSIPSGYEAFF.

The chain joins TRBV6-5 to TRBJ1-2; 10 bases match TRBD1. J gave up 1 base and V 10 bases, and 6 bases lay outside the gene matches. Germline assignment: CDR1 MNHEY and CDR2 SVGAGI. This CDR3 region has 14 residues. The CDR3 protein is CAIAWTGGNYGYTF. The CDR3 DNA sequence: TGTGCCATCGCCTGGACAGGGGGTAACTATGGCTACACCTTC.

This sequence joins TRBV29-1 and TRBJ2-1, with 12 bases matching TRBD2. With 7 bases clipped from V and 6 bases from J, the junction kept 7 bases outside the gene matches. This CDR3 has 14 amino acids. CDR1 and CDR2 from the germline V gene are SQVTM and ANQGSEA. The CDR3 reads CSGQGLAGSNEQFF. The CDR3 bases are TGCAGCGGCCAAGGACTAGCGGGGAGCAATGAGCAGTTCTTC.

This chain links TRBV28 with TRBJ2-7; D perhaps matches TRBD2 (5 bases). The V end lost 6 bases, the J end lost 4 bases, and 13 bases lay between the germline ends. The V gene's germline CDR1 is MDHEN and CDR2 SYDVKM. This CDR3 spans 13 amino acids. The CDR3, as DNA: TGTGCCAGCAGCCTTCGAGGGCCGTACGAGCAGTACTTC. This translates into CASSLRGPYEQYF.

V usage is TRBV5-1 and J usage is TRBJ1-2; D call uncertain. Per germline, CDR1 SGHRS and CDR2 YFSETQ. Trimming pared 0 bases from V and 3 bases from J, leaving 6 bases between. CDR3 size: 13 residues. The chain's CDR3 is CASSLDTDYGYTF. CDR3 DNA: TGCGCCAGCAGCTTGGACACCGACTATGGCTACACCTTC.

The V gene is TRBV7-9, the J gene TRBJ1-3; possibly TRBD1 for D (5 bases). From germline, CDR1 is SEHNR and CDR2 FQNEAQ (reference sequence). This CDR3 contains 13 residues. Trimming removed 5 bases at V and 0 bases at J, with 5 bases between. This CDR3 reads CASSDSSGNTIYF. In DNA, the CDR3 is TGTGCCAGCAGCGACAGCTCTGGAAACACCATATATTTT.

This chain links TRBV6-4 with TRBJ2-3; 11 positions match TRBD2. Germline CDR1 and CDR2: MRHNA and SNTAGT. V lost 3 bases to trimming and J lost 7 bases; unmatched junction nucleotides: 6. This CDR3 is 15 amino acids long. The CDR3 DNA reads as TGTGCCAGCAGTGAAATAGCGGGAGGGCCCTATACGCAGTATTTT. Translating it yields CASSEIAGGPYTQYF.

The CDR3 coding sequence is TGTGCCTGGAGTCCAGGGGGTACGGATTCACCCCTCCACTTT. This encodes CAWSPGGTDSPLHF. The chain joins TRBV30 to TRBJ1-6; 7 bases agree with TRBD1. Germline CDR1 and CDR2: GTSNPN and SVGIG (reference sequence). Losses at the gene ends were 2 bases for V and 8 bases for J; bases not matched to a gene: 6. CDR3 size: 14 residues.

This chain links TRBV3-1 (or the pseudogene TRBV3-2) with TRBJ1-1; D not certain. The CDR3 runs 11 residues. V lost 8 bases and J lost 5, with 9 bases in between. Germline CDR1 reads LGHDT; CDR2 reads YNNKEL (reference sequence). CDR3 protein: CASSIETEAFF. Written as DNA, the CDR3 is TGTGCCAGCTCTATCGAGACTGAAGCTTTCTTT.

This chain uses TRBV2 with TRBJ2-3; D gene uncertain. The CDR3 is 14 residues long. Germline loops: CDR1 SNHLY, CDR2 FYNNEI. V dropped 2 bases and J dropped 6 bases, with 12 bases sitting between them. CDR3 DNA sequence: TGTGCCAGCAGTGAAAGCCCGAGAACGGATACGCAGTATTTT. Residues: CASSESPRTDTQYF.

The genes are TRBV13 and TRBJ2-7, with D unresolved. Deletions cut 3 bases from V and 4 bases from J, with 7 bases between. The CDR3 is 12 residues long. In germline, CDR1 is PRHDT, CDR2 FYEKMQ (reference sequence). The CDR3 DNA sequence: TGTGCCAGCAGCTTGACACTGTACGAGCAGTACTTC. It encodes CASSLTLYEQYF.

V usage is TRBV15 and J usage is TRBJ1-6; D is unresolved. The length of the CDR3 is 15 residues. CDR1 is LNHNV and CDR2 is YYDKDF in the germline V gene (reference sequence). V lost 2 bases and J lost 9, with 14 bases in between. CDR3 residues: CATSRNPGTGSPLHF. The CDR3 coding sequence is TGTGCCACCAGCAGAAATCCGGGAACGGGTTCACCCCTCCACTTT.

J is TRBJ1-1 and V is TRBV23-1, with a weak D call TRBD1 (5 bases). TRBV23-1 carries the ORF label, with uncertain function. The V end lost 0 bases, the J end lost 1 base, and 9 bases lay between the germline ends. CDR3 length: 15 amino acids. In DNA form, the CDR3 reads TGCGCCAGCAGTCAATCGGGGGGAGGGAACACTGAAGCTTTCTTT. Translation: CASSQSGGGNTEAFF.

The rearrangement joins TRBV2 to TRBJ2-2, with TRBD1 as a possible D gene (5 bases). The CDR3 spans 15 residues. Germline CDR1 SNHLY, CDR2 FYNNEI. The germline V and J ends were trimmed by 2 bases and 1 base, with 8 bases remaining between them. As DNA, the CDR3 is TGTGCCAGCAGTGAACAGGGTTTGAACACCGGGGAGCTGTTTTTT. Its translation: CASSEQGLNTGELFF.

The rearrangement links TRBV19 to TRBJ2-7; 7 nucleotides match TRBD1. Trimming at V came to 5 bases and at J to 1 base, leaving 2 bases not matched to a gene. Germline V gene sequence: CDR1 LNHDA, CDR2 SQIVND (reference sequence). This CDR3 spans 13 amino acids. CDR3 bases: TGTGCCAGTAGTCGGGACAGTTCCTACGAGCAGTACTTC. Translating gives CASSRDSSYEQYF.